This TCR beta chain is drawn from a study of early T cells in non-severe SARS-CoV-2 infection. This clonotype was recorded at least ten times. MiXCR was run by TCRdb on the 5' RACE reads, yielding one entry per CDR3 protein. The sample lists approximately 26,000 distinct CDR3 sequences, around 4.2% seen once, with under 4.5% in the top ten. Germline V gene sequence: CDR1 MDHEN, CDR2 SYDVKM. The CDR3 consists of 14 residues. Trimming removed 3 bases at V and 7 bases at J, with 13 bases between. The rearrangement uses TRBV28 and TRBJ2-4, with D possibly being TRBD2 (6 bases). Sequencing was performed on whole blood. The sequence was obtained from an adult who was a healthcare worker with PCR-confirmed SARS-CoV-2 infection or an uninfected control (not recorded which). This chain's CDR3 is CASSLGGRENIQYF. Here the CDR3 DNA reads TGTGCCAGCAGTTTGGGGGGAAGAGAGAACATTCAGTACTTC.